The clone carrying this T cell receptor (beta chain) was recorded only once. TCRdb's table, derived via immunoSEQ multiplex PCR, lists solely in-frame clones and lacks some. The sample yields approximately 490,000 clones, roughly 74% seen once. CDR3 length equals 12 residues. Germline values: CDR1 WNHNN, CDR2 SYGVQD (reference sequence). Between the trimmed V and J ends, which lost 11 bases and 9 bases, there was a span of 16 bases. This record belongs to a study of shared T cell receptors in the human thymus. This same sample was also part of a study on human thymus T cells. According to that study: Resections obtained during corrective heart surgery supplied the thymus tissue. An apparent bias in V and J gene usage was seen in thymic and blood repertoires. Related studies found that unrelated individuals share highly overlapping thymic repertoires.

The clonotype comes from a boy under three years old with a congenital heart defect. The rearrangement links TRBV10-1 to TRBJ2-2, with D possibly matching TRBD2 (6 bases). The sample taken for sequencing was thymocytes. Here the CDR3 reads CAGGARLRELFF. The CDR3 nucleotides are TGCGCCGGCGGGGCCCGGCTCCGGGAGCTGTTTTTT.